This T cell receptor (beta chain) emerged from a study of shared clonotypes between healthy human individuals. Notes on the study in general: In general, naive subsets displayed greater estimated richness than memory subsets did. Incompleteness in sorted-subset sequencing, despite large depth, was shown by rarefaction.

A word on this clone: The antigen remains unidentified.

The naive CD8 fraction comprised CD45RO-negative cells positively selected for CCR7 and excluded terminally differentiated effector memory CD45RA+ cells. Nashville, Tennessee was home to all donors, each a Caucasian adult. Deep was the level at which the assay was run. Produced via immunoSEQ multiplex PCR; TCRdb's table is partial and in-frame only. The top ten hold 1.5% to 2% of the sample, which has about 2.1 million clones, around 93% seen once. The V gene lost 2 bases and the J gene lost 4 bases, with 9 bases spanning the gap. CDR1 and CDR2 (germline): SGHRS, YFSETQ. The CDR3 is made up of 14 amino acids.

Source material: naive CD8+ T cells from PBMCs. The source is a man aged 18 to 35 in good health. Some clones in this sample may be carry-over from other donors' samples. The V gene is TRBV5-1, the J gene TRBJ2-2; D is unclear. CDR3 region: CASSFTGITGELFF. CDR3 bases: TGCGCCAGCAGCTTCACTGGCATCACCGGGGAGCTGTTTTTT.